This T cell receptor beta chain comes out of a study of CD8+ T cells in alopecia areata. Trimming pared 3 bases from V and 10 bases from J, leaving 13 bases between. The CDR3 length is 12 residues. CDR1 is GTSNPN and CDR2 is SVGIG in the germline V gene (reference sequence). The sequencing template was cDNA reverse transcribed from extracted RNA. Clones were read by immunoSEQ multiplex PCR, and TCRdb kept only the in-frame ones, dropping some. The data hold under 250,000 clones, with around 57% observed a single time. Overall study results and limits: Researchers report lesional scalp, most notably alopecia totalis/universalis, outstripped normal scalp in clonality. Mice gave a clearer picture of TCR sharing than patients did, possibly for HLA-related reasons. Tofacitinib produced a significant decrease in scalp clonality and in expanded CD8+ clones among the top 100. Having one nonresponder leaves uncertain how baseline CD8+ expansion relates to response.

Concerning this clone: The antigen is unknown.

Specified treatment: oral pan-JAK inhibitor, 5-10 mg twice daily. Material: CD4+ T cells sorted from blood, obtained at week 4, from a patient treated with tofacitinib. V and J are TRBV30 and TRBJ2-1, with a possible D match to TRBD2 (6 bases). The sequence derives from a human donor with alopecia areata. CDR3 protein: CAWSAGPPEQFF. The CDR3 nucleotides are TGTGCCTGGAGCGCGGGACCCCCCGAGCAGTTCTTC.